Listed below are T cell receptor beta chains from one sample, sequenced in a study of OX40 agonist ivuxolimab in advanced cancers. The table came from immunoSEQ multiplex PCR; TCRdb's copy has only in-frame clones and leaves some out. This table holds fewer than 85,000 clones, just under 85% found once. Here the sequenced sample was CD4+ or CD8+ T cells sorted from blood, taken in a trial of the OX40 agonist ivuxolimab. The receptors were sampled from an adult with an advanced solid tumor such as melanoma, head and neck, liver or kidney cancer. Both conserved end residues are part of each CDR3. The order of the fields is D gene, J gene, clone size, V gene, CDR3 protein, CDR3 DNA. The D gene is left open where the match is weak. Only part of the rows carry a size: once, few, many, or a class if the clone is expanded.

>.|TRBJ1-6|once|TRBV23-1
CASSQSTDRYNSPLHF
TGCGCCAGCAGTCAATCTACGGACAGATATAATTCACCCCTCCACTTT
>TRBD2|TRBJ2-5|few|TRBV7-3
CASSLFRGDQETQYF
TGTGCCAGCAGTTTATTCCGGGGGGACCAAGAGACCCAGTACTTC
>TRBD1|TRBJ1-3|.|TRBV14
CASSLYLLTGNSGNTIYF
TGTGCCAGCAGCCTCTACCTACTGACAGGGAACTCTGGAAACACCATATATTTT
>.|TRBJ2-7|.|TRBV10-3
CAISEERSSYEQYF
TGTGCCATCAGTGAAGAGCGGAGCTCCTACGAGCAGTACTTC
>TRBD1|TRBJ2-6|.|TRBV30
CAWRKQGASGANVLTF
TGTGCCTGGAGGAAACAGGGGGCATCTGGGGCCAACGTCCTGACTTTC
>TRBD1|TRBJ2-1|.|TRBV18
CASSPMGQGEKDNEQFF
TGTGCCAGCTCACCTATGGGACAGGGTGAGAAGGACAATGAGCAGTTCTTC
>.|TRBJ2-3|.|TRBV18
CASSPNRRPTDTQYF
TGTGCCAGCTCACCAAACAGGAGACCCACAGATACGCAGTATTTT
>TRBD1|TRBJ1-5|.|TRBV7-2
CASSPGQGNQPQHF
TGTGCCAGCAGCCCGGGACAGGGGAATCAGCCCCAGCATTTT
>TRBD1|TRBJ1-5|.|TRBV9
CASSVDYRGRVQHF
TGTGCCAGCAGCGTAGATTACAGGGGGCGGGTCCAGCATTTT
>.|TRBJ1-1|.|TRBV27
CASSSRWDTEAFF
TGTGCCAGCAGTTCCCGCTGGGACACTGAAGCTTTCTTT
>.|TRBJ2-1|.|TRBV7-3
CASSPGGGSYNEQFF
TGTGCCAGCAGCCCCGGTGGGGGCTCCTACAATGAGCAGTTCTTC
>.|TRBJ1-5|.|TRBV19
CASNSYSNQPQHF
TGTGCCAGTAACAGTTATAGCAATCAGCCCCAGCATTTT
>.|TRBJ2-1|.|TRBV6-5
CASSFGGRSRNEQFF
TGTGCCAGCAGTTTTGGGGGGCGCTCTCGCAATGAGCAGTTCTTC
>TRBD2|TRBJ2-1|once|TRBV6-1
CASSEGTGGFEQFF
TGTGCCAGCAGTGAAGGAACGGGAGGGTTTGAGCAGTTCTTC
>.|TRBJ2-7|.|TRBV9
CASSPGGTDSSYEQYF
TGTGCCAGCAGCCCAGGGGGGACAGACAGCTCCTACGAGCAGTACTTC
>TRBD1|TRBJ1-4|.|TRBV15
CATSPGTGFNEKLFF
TGTGCCACCAGCCCTGGGACAGGGTTTAATGAAAAACTGTTTTTT
>.|TRBJ1-5|.|TRBV28
CASTPYGMGDQPQHF
TGTGCCAGCACCCCCTACGGTATGGGAGATCAGCCCCAGCATTTT
>.|TRBJ2-3|.|TRBV6-4
CASSDGGGDTQYF
TGTGCCAGCAGTGACGGGGGTGGAGATACGCAGTATTTT
>TRBD2|TRBJ2-1|.|TRBV6-1
CASSQLAGGPEFF
TGTGCCAGCAGTCAACTAGCGGGGGGGCCCGAGTTCTTC
>.|TRBJ1-3|.|TRBV10-3
CAISADSGNSGNTIYF
TGTGCCATCAGTGCGGACTCAGGGAACTCTGGAAACACCATATATTTT
>TRBD2|TRBJ2-7|.|TRBV5-8
CASSSRTSGVYEQYF
TGTGCCAGCAGTAGTCGCACTAGCGGGGTTTACGAGCAGTACTTC
>.|TRBJ2-3|few|TRBV4-1
CASSQGLVSDTQYF
TGCGCCAGCAGCCAAGGGCTGGTTTCAGATACGCAGTATTTT
>.|TRBJ1-1|.|TRBV12-1
CASSPGQGNTEAFF
TGTGCCAGCAGCCCGGGACAGGGAAACACTGAAGCTTTCTTT
>TRBD2|TRBJ2-1|.|TRBV19
CASSVGLAAINEQFF
TGTGCCAGTAGTGTGGGACTAGCGGCTATCAATGAGCAGTTCTTC
>.|TRBJ2-7|.|TRBV9
CASSVGPPDSYEQYF
TGTGCCAGCAGCGTAGGGCCCCCGGATTCCTACGAGCAGTACTTC
>.|TRBJ1-5|.|TRBV6-1
CASSEASRVAQPQHF
TGTGCCAGCAGTGAAGCGTCGCGGGTGGCTCAGCCCCAGCATTTT
>.|TRBJ2-7|few|TRBV4-2
CASSPSAYYEQYF
TGTGCCAGCAGCCCATCCGCTTATTACGAGCAGTACTTC
>.|TRBJ1-1|.|TRBV5-4
CASSSGGHVNTEAFF
TGTGCCAGCAGCTCGGGGGGCCACGTGAACACTGAAGCTTTCTTT
>.|TRBJ1-4|.|TRBV7-7
CASSPDVGEKLFF
TGTGCCAGCAGTCCCGATGTAGGTGAAAAACTGTTTTTT
>.|TRBJ2-2|.|TRBV6-5
CASSSTGTPDGELFF
TGTGCCAGCAGTTCAACCGGGACCCCCGACGGGGAGCTGTTTTTT
>TRBD2|TRBJ2-2|few|TRBV2
CASSEAQGGNGGELFF
TGTGCCAGCAGTGAAGCGCAGGGAGGGAATGGGGGGGAGCTGTTTTTT
>TRBD1|TRBJ1-1|.|TRBV6-1
CASSAQNRGNTEAFF
TGTGCCAGCAGTGCACAAAACAGGGGGAACACTGAAGCTTTCTTT
>.|TRBJ2-2|.|TRBV2
CASRQGANTGELFF
TGTGCCAGCCGGCAGGGCGCGAACACCGGGGAGCTGTTTTTT
>TRBD1|TRBJ1-4|.|TRBV30
CAWETGTGNEKLFF
TGTGCCTGGGAGACCGGGACAGGCAATGAAAAACTGTTTTTT
>TRBD2|TRBJ2-5|.|TRBV9
CASSVERGPPETQYF
TGTGCCAGCAGCGTAGAGCGGGGGCCCCCCGAGACCCAGTACTTC